This entry concerns a single T cell receptor (beta chain). Its antigen is still unknown. Attachment of unique molecular identifiers to individual cDNA molecules was performed. TCRdb reprocessed the 5' RACE reads via MiXCR and lists one record per CDR3 protein. The data show under 80,000 distinct CDR3 sequences, under 14% seen once. This record comes from a study of early T cells in non-severe SARS-CoV-2 infection. About the study: Bulk RNA taken from unsorted whole blood was sequenced, leaving chains unpaired. The study's findings and limits: VDJdb matching, biased toward anti-spike CD8 responses, missed private and CD4 specificities.

V lost 2 bases, J lost 9 bases, and 17 bases lay in between. The CDR3 loop spans 15 amino acids. The receptor comes from an adult who was a healthcare worker with PCR-confirmed SARS-CoV-2 infection or an uninfected control (not recorded which). Input material: whole blood. The chain couples TRBV12-3 or TRBV12-4 to TRBJ2-1; D gene ambiguous. CDR3 sequence reads: CASSLSGVASPEQFF. DNA of the CDR3: TGTGCCAGCAGTTTATCAGGCGTTGCAAGCCCTGAGCAGTTCTTC.